Each of the 13 T cell receptor beta chains below was sequenced from the same sample in a study of T cell changes during pregnancy in multiple sclerosis. Only in-frame clones appear in the TCRdb table, and some are missing; sequencing was by immunoSEQ multiplex PCR. The table lists 35,000 to 50,000 clones, 75% to 95% of them singletons. This sample comprised CD4+ T cells from peripheral blood mononuclear cells, obtained after pregnancy. The receptors originated from a female donor in good health, enrolled as a control in a pregnancy study.

V usage is TRBV2 and J usage is TRBJ1-6; TRBD1 aligns across 7 bases. The J segment lost 3 bases and the V segment lost 8 bases, leaving 1 base of the junction unmatched. CDR1 SNHLY and CDR2 FYNNEI come from the germline V gene. The CDR3 covers 13 residues. CDR3 region: CASWDSYNSPLHF. The CDR3 nucleotides are TGTGCCAGCTGGGACAGCTATAATTCACCCCTCCACTTT.

V and J are TRBV5-6 and TRBJ2-3; 8 bases match TRBD2. Germline loops: CDR1 SGHDT, CDR2 YYEEEE. Trimming removed 4 bases from V and 8 bases from J; junction bases left unmatched: 9. CDR3 size: 14 residues. CDR3 sequence: CASSPTGTSGTQYF. The CDR3 coding sequence is TGTGCCAGCAGCCCGACCGGGACTAGTGGTACGCAGTATTTT.

V is TRBV11-1 and J is TRBJ2-1; a weak D match, TRBD1 (7 bases). V was clipped by 1 base and J by 4 bases, with 20 bases between them. The CDR3 has 18 amino acids. The germline V gene has CDR1 SGHAT and CDR2 FQDESV (reference sequence). The CDR3 here is CASSLEGTGAGGYNEQFF. Written as DNA, the CDR3 is TGTGCCAGCAGCTTAGAGGGGACGGGGGCAGGGGGGTACAATGAGCAGTTCTTC.

The chain couples TRBV4-1 to TRBJ1-4, with TRBD1 identical over 11 bases. CDR3 length: 20 amino acids. Germline-derived CDR1 and CDR2 are MGHRA and YSYEKL. V shed 1 base and J 1 base; nucleotides not matched to a gene: 11. CDR3 loop: CASSQVIGQGAGETNEKLFF. The CDR3 DNA reads TGCGCCAGCAGCCAAGTTATCGGACAGGGGGCCGGGGAAACTAATGAAAAACTGTTTTTT.

V gene TRBV4-1 combines with J gene TRBJ1-1; the D gene is possibly TRBD1 (5 bases). The CDR3 loop spans 15 amino acids. CDR1 and CDR2 from the germline V gene are MGHRA and YSYEKL. V lost 0 bases, J lost 1 base, and 9 bases lay in between. The CDR3 DNA reads as TGCGCCAGCAGCCAAGATCCTACAGGGAACACTGAAGCTTTCTTT. Translating gives CASSQDPTGNTEAFF.

V usage is TRBV2 and J usage is TRBJ2-7; D remains unclear. Germline values: CDR1 SNHLY, CDR2 FYNNEI. This CDR3 spans 13 amino acids. The V gene lost 8 bases and the J gene lost 3 bases, with 14 bases spanning the gap. CDR3 region: CASSDRVGYEQYF. The CDR3 DNA follows: TGTGCCAGCTCAGACCGGGTCGGCTACGAGCAGTACTTC. The whole variable domain, filled in from reference TRBV2 and TRBJ2-7, reads EPEVTQTPSHQVTQMGQEVILRCVPISNHLYFYWYRQILGQKVEFLVSFYNNEISEKSEIFDDQFSVERPDGSNFTLKIRSTKLEDSAMYFCASSDRVGYEQYFGPGTRLTVT.

The chain recombines TRBV28 with TRBJ1-1; tentatively, D is TRBD1 (6 bases). From germline, CDR1 is MDHEN and CDR2 SYDVKM. CDR3 length equals 17 residues. Trimming took 1 base from V and 0 from J, leaving 15 bases between them. CDR3 residues: CASSLFPQGIMNTEAFF. The CDR3 DNA is TGTGCCAGCAGTTTATTTCCCCAGGGGATAATGAACACTGAAGCTTTCTTT.

The chain recombines TRBV7-8 with TRBJ2-7; tentatively, D is TRBD2 (5 bases). The length of the CDR3 is 16 residues. CDR1 is SGHVS, CDR2 FQNEAQ, per germline. Trimming pared 7 bases from V and 2 bases from J, leaving 21 bases between. The CDR3 reads CASTWARASYPYEQYF. CDR3 DNA sequence: TGTGCCAGCACCTGGGCGAGGGCTAGCTACCCCTACGAGCAGTACTTC.

This chain joins TRBV7-9 and TRBJ1-5, with a weak D call TRBD1 (6 bases). The CDR3 spans 15 residues. Trimming cost V 4 bases and J 1 base, with 11 bases left between them. Germline loops: CDR1 SEHNR, CDR2 FQNEAQ (reference sequence). The CDR3 DNA follows: TGTGCCAGCAGCTCGGGACATGCGAGCAATCAGCCCCAGCATTTT. This codes for CASSSGHASNQPQHF. The full variable domain, in which reference TRBV7-9 and TRBJ1-5 provide the parts outside the CDR3, is DTGVSQNPRHKITKRGQNVTFRCDPISEHNRLYWYRQTLGQGPEFLTYFQNEAQLEKSRLLSDRFSAERPKGSFSTLEIQRTEQGDSAMYLCASSSGHASNQPQHFGDGTRLSIL.

In its sample, this clone was seen a few times. V usage is TRBV28 and J usage is TRBJ2-7; D gene unclear. Germline lookup yields CDR1 MDHEN and CDR2 SYDVKM. This CDR3 contains 15 residues. The germline V and J ends were trimmed by 7 bases and 0 bases, with 16 bases remaining between them. DNA of the CDR3: TGTGCCAGCACTTCAGGCAGCTCGAGCTCCTACGAGCAGTACTTC. This encodes CASTSGSSSSYEQYF.

This sequence joins TRBV7-2 and TRBJ2-7; TRBD2 is a possible D gene (6 bases). Trimming pared 1 base from V and 7 bases from J, leaving 14 bases between. Per germline, CDR1 SGHTA and CDR2 FQGNSA. The CDR3 loop spans 14 amino acids. DNA of the CDR3: TGTGCCAGCAGCTTAGATTACGGGAGAGGTGAGCAGTACTTC. Translation gives CASSLDYGRGEQYF. Full variable domain (outside the CDR3, taken from reference TRBV7-2 and TRBJ2-7): GAGVSQSPSNKVTEKGKDVELRCDPISGHTALYWYRQSLGQGLEFLIYFQGNSAPDKSGLPSDRFSAERTGGSVSTLTIQRTQQEDSAVYLCASSLDYGRGEQYFGPGTRLTVT.

The chain employs TRBV27 and TRBJ2-4; perhaps TRBD1 as D (5 bases). The CDR3 spans 16 residues. From germline, CDR1 is MNHEY and CDR2 SMNVEV (reference sequence). Deletions cut 6 bases from V and 0 bases from J, with 15 bases between. CDR3 loop: CASRKGVAVAKNIQYF. In DNA form, the CDR3 reads TGTGCCAGCAGAAAAGGGGTGGCGGTAGCCAAAAACATTCAGTACTTC.

CDR3 sequence: CASSLGGGTILGYTF. The CDR3 DNA sequence: TGTGCCAGCAGCCTTGGGGGGGGCACCATATTGGGCTACACCTTC. V is TRBV28 and J is TRBJ1-2, with D maybe TRBD1 (6 bases). Per the germline V gene, CDR1 is MDHEN and CDR2 is SYDVKM. The V gene lost 6 bases and the J gene lost 8 bases, with 22 bases spanning the gap. CDR3 length equals 15 residues.